This TCR beta chain was identified during a study of CD8+ T cells in alopecia areata. V gave up 5 bases and J gave up 2 bases, with 13 bases separating them. CDR3 length: 14 residues. CDR1 is SGHNT and CDR2 is YYREEE in the germline V gene (reference sequence). cDNA reverse transcribed from extracted RNA served as the sequencing template. Generated by immunoSEQ multiplex PCR, the TCRdb table keeps only in-frame clones and is missing some. The sample lists about 180,000 clones, 40% to 55% occurring once. Whole-study results and caveats: Many expanded lesional clones remained in scalp and blood on tofacitinib. Sequences from scalp samples also cover resident alphabeta T cells of normal skin. Mice gave a clearer picture of TCR sharing than patients did, possibly for HLA-related reasons.

Treatment defined: oral pan-JAK inhibitor, 5-10 mg twice daily. Alopecia areata patients provided lesional scalp punch biopsies and peripheral blood, both collected for the study. As regards this clone: Its antigen is undetermined.

This rearrangement joins TRBV5-4 to TRBJ2-5; the D call may be TRBD1 or TRBD2 (7 bases each). Sequenced material: CD8+ T cells sorted from blood, taken at approximately week 51, from a patient treated with tofacitinib. This receptor was identified in a human donor with alopecia areata. The CDR3 DNA reads TGTGCCAGCAGTTGGGAGGGACAGCAAGAGACCCAGTACTTC. Encoded protein: CASSWEGQQETQYF. The full variable domain, with the rest looked up from reference TRBV5-4 and TRBJ2-5, is ETGVTQSPTHLIKTRGQQVTLRCSSQSGHNTVSWYQQALGQGPQFIFQYYREEENGRGNFPPRFSGLQFPNYSSELNVNALELDDSALYLCASSWEGQQETQYFGPGTRLLVL.